The 20 T cell receptor beta chains given below trace back to one sample, sequenced in a study of T cells after yellow fever vaccination. TCRdb re-analysed the 5' RACE reads in MiXCR, keeping a single row per CDR3 protein. The sample consists of 450,000 to 550,000 distinct CDR3 sequences, 15% to 20% of them appearing once. Sequencing was performed on PBMCs, taken 15 days after the yellow fever booster vaccination. These receptors all stem from a man aged 25 to 40 who received the YFV17D yellow fever vaccine.

This chain connects TRBV20-1 to TRBJ2-7; 10 positions agree with TRBD2. CDR3 length equals 15 residues. V dropped 5 bases and J dropped 3; count of bases not matched to a gene: 10. Germline-derived CDR1 and CDR2 are DFQATT and SNEGSKA (reference sequence). The DNA of the CDR3 is TGCAGTGCTTGTAGGACTAGCGGAGGGATCTACGAGCAGTACTTC. This translates into CSACRTSGGIYEQYF.

The CDR3 nucleotides are TGTGCCAGCAGCTCTGGACTAGCGCACCGAAGGAAAGGGGGGGAGCTGTTTTTT. Protein: CASSSGLAHRRKGGELFF. The rearrangement joins TRBV11-2 to TRBJ2-2; 9 bases map to TRBD2. Germline assignment: CDR1 SGHAT and CDR2 FQNNGV. V trimming: 4 bases; J trimming: 8 bases; junction bases outside the gene matches: 17. This CDR3 contains 18 residues. Based on the CDR3 plus reference TRBV11-2 and TRBJ2-2, the full variable domain is EAGVAQSPRYKIIEKRQSVAFWCNPISGHATLYWYQQILGQGPKLLIQFQNNGVVDDSQLPKDRFSAERLKGVDSTLKIQPAKLEDSAVYLCASSSGLAHRRKGGELFFGEGSRLTVL.

On this clonotype: This sequence may be a read error, since a much larger clone differs from it by one base. The rearrangement links TRBV28 to TRBJ2-7; unclear D gene. With 3 bases removed from V and 3 bases from J, the gap between germline ends came to 9 bases. This CDR3 has 13 residues. CDR1 and CDR2 (germline): MDHEN, SYDVKM. CDR3 sequence (DNA): TGTGCCAGCAGTTTTGGCAGCTACTACGAGCAGTACTTC. Amino acid sequence: CASSFGSYYEQYF.

The rearrangement joins TRBV18 to TRBJ1-1, with D maybe TRBD1 (5 bases). The germline V and J ends were trimmed by 7 bases and 0 bases, with 9 bases remaining between them. Germline CDR1 KGHSH, CDR2 LQKENI. The CDR3 runs to 13 residues. This chain's CDR3 is CASLGPLNTEAFF. In DNA, the CDR3 is TGTGCCAGCTTGGGACCTTTGAACACTGAAGCTTTCTTT.

This chain uses TRBV5-1 with TRBJ1-4; weak D call: TRBD1 (5 bases). Trimming removed 2 bases from V and 0 bases from J, with 8 bases in between. Germline assignment: CDR1 SGHRS and CDR2 YFSETQ. CDR3 size: 15 residues. The CDR3 DNA sequence: TGCGCCAGCAGCTTATGGGGGGCAACTAATGAAAAACTGTTTTTT. It is translated as CASSLWGATNEKLFF.

This clonotype appeared a few times. This chain links TRBV28 with TRBJ1-5, with D uncertain. CDR1 is MDHEN, CDR2 SYDVKM, per germline. Trimming left V 1 base short and J 1 base short, with 5 bases between. The CDR3 totals 14 residues. CDR3 protein: CASSLSESNQPQHF. The DNA of the CDR3 is TGTGCCAGCAGTTTATCAGAGAGCAATCAGCCCCAGCATTTT.

The chain uses TRBV20-1 and TRBJ1-5; the D is unclear. V was clipped by 0 bases and J by 9 bases, with 6 bases between them. The CDR3 has 11 residues. The germline gives CDR1 DFQATT, CDR2 SNEGSKA (reference sequence). The CDR3 here is CSARDGLPQHF. The CDR3, as DNA: TGCAGTGCTAGAGATGGATTGCCCCAGCATTTT.

This clonotype was picked up a small number of times. The chain employs TRBV6-1 and TRBJ2-5, with 8 positions matching TRBD2. The ends lost 6 bases at V and 5 bases at J; junction bases unmatched: 11. The CDR3 is 15 residues long. Per germline, CDR1 MNHNS and CDR2 SASEGT. The CDR3 DNA is TGTGCCAGCAGACCCGGGACTAGGACTCGGGAGACCCAGTACTTC. Translated: CASRPGTRTRETQYF.

This sequence joins TRBV20-1 and TRBJ2-1; 11 nucleotides line up with TRBD2. This CDR3 region has 14 residues. The junction had 3 bases not matched to a gene; V was cut back by 2 bases and J by 6 bases. Germline CDR1 reads DFQATT; CDR2 reads SNEGSKA (reference sequence). The CDR3 loop reads CSARISGRVNEQFF. Here the CDR3 DNA reads TGCAGTGCTAGAATTAGCGGGAGGGTCAATGAGCAGTTCTTC.

This clonotype was detected a few times. The chain uses TRBV4-1 and TRBJ1-5; 7 nucleotides line up with TRBD1. Trimming cost V 0 bases and J 10 bases; bases outside gene matches: 9. Germline V gene data show CDR1 as MGHRA and CDR2 as YSYEKL. The CDR3 totals 15 residues. CDR3 in DNA: TGCGCCAGCAGCCAAGAGGGACAGTCGAGTGGCCCCCAGCATTTT. It encodes CASSQEGQSSGPQHF.

The CDR3 DNA follows: TGCAGTGCTACCCGGGACCAAGCTTTCTTT. Translating gives CSATRDQAFF. This chain joins TRBV20-1 and TRBJ1-1, with D possibly being TRBD1 (5 bases). The length of the CDR3 is 10 residues. The germline gives CDR1 DFQATT, CDR2 SNEGSKA (reference sequence). V was pared by 4 bases and J by 9 bases, with 9 bases between.

CDR3 nucleotide sequence: TGTGCCAGCAGCTCCCCTACCAAGGGCCTTTCGAATGAGCAGTTCTTC. Its protein is CASSSPTKGLSNEQFF. The chain recombines TRBV7-9 with TRBJ2-1; D is undetermined. From germline, CDR1 is SEHNR and CDR2 FQNEAQ (reference sequence). V was pared by 4 bases and J by 7 bases, with 20 bases between. This CDR3 has 16 amino acids.

This clonotype showed up just a few times. CDR3 nucleotide sequence: TGTGCCAGCTCACCTCTCAACAAGGGACTAGCGGGAGGCTCCTCCTACGAGCAGTACTTC. As protein: CASSPLNKGLAGGSSYEQYF. The chain couples TRBV18 to TRBJ2-7; 15 positions agree with TRBD2. The germline gives CDR1 KGHSH, CDR2 LQKENI. The CDR3 sequence is 20 residues long. J was trimmed by 0 bases and V by 3 bases; bases with no gene match: 12. The complete variable domain, with remaining parts taken from reference TRBV18 and TRBJ2-7, reads NAGVMQNPRHLVRRRGQEARLRCSPMKGHSHVYWYRQLPEEGLKFMVYLQKENIIDESGMPKERFSAEFPKEGPSILRIQQVVRGDSAAYFCASSPLNKGLAGGSSYEQYFGPGTRLTVT.

V usage is TRBV27 and J usage is TRBJ2-1; D is possibly TRBD1 (5 bases). Trimming pared 5 bases from V and 9 bases from J, leaving 11 bases between. The CDR3 has 12 amino acids. The germline V gene encodes CDR1 MNHEY and CDR2 SMNVEV (reference sequence). CDR3 in amino acids: CASSAGWFEQFF. The CDR3 nucleotides read TGTGCCAGCAGTGCAGGGTGGTTTGAGCAGTTCTTC.

The rearrangement uses TRBV7-2 and TRBJ2-1, with TRBD2 matching over 9 bases. This CDR3 region has 17 residues. The trim removed 2 bases at V and 2 bases at J, leaving 7 bases unmatched. Looked up from germline, CDR1 is SGHTA and CDR2 is FQGNSA. The CDR3 region has the DNA TGTGCCAGCAGCTTATCCCGCGGGAGGGGACCCTACAATGAGCAGTTCTTC. This codes for CASSLSRGRGPYNEQFF.

This chain joins TRBV5-1 and TRBJ2-1; 10 bases line up with TRBD2. Germline V gene lookup returns CDR1 SGHRS and CDR2 YFSETQ. V lost 4 bases, J lost 6 bases, and 7 bases stayed unmatched. The CDR3 has 15 residues. CDR3 nucleotides: TGCGCCAGCAGCATAGGGACTAGCGCGGTCAATGAGCAGTTCTTC. Amino acid sequence: CASSIGTSAVNEQFF.

This clonotype turned up a few times. The V call is TRBV4-3, the J call TRBJ2-5, with TRBD2 identical over 8 bases. Germline values: CDR1 LGHNA, CDR2 YSLEER. The CDR3 runs 15 residues. The V and J ends lost 1 base and 5 bases, in that order; junction bases with no gene match: 6. The CDR3 reads CASSQGSGSRETQYF. The CDR3 coding sequence is TGCGCCAGCAGCCAAGGAAGCGGGAGCCGTGAGACCCAGTACTTC.

This clonotype was seen more than once but under ten times. The J gene is TRBJ2-3, the V gene TRBV7-9, with D maybe TRBD2 (6 bases). Trimming removed 5 bases at V and 2 bases at J, with 20 bases between. The CDR3 spans 17 residues. Per the germline V gene, CDR1 is SEHNR and CDR2 is FQNEAQ (reference sequence). The CDR3: CASSPSGRRGNTDTQYF. CDR3 coding DNA: TGTGCCAGCAGCCCGTCGGGGAGGCGGGGAAACACAGATACGCAGTATTTT. The full variable domain, in which reference TRBV7-9 and TRBJ2-3 provide the parts outside the CDR3, is DTGVSQNPRHKITKRGQNVTFRCDPISEHNRLYWYRQTLGQGPEFLTYFQNEAQLEKSRLLSDRFSAERPKGSFSTLEIQRTEQGDSAMYLCASSPSGRRGNTDTQYFGPGTRLTVL.

The chain recombines TRBV5-1 with TRBJ2-3, with a weak D call TRBD2 (6 bases). V shed 4 bases and J shed 5 bases, with 23 bases lying between them. The V gene's germline CDR1 is SGHRS and CDR2 YFSETQ. CDR3 length equals 17 residues. CDR3 loop: CASSPLAGREEIDTQYF. The CDR3 DNA follows: TGCGCCAGCAGCCCCTTAGCAGGGCGGGAAGAAATAGATACGCAGTATTTT.

This chain links TRBV28 with TRBJ1-6; maybe TRBD1 (5 bases). CDR1 and CDR2 (germline): MDHEN, SYDVKM. V dropped 5 bases and J dropped 9 bases, with 17 bases sitting between them. The CDR3 extends over 15 amino acids. CDR3 DNA sequence: TGTGCCAGCAGTCCCCGGGACTTAAGCATTTCACCCCTCCACTTT. This sequence encodes CASSPRDLSISPLHF.